One T cell receptor (beta chain) is described in this entry. This sample stems from a study of blood T cell repertoires in COVID-19. Repertoires were generated with immunoSEQ multiplex PCR, while TCRdb's copy carries only in-frame clones and drops some. The sample lists fewer than 350,000 clones, roughly 87% occurring once. The sample was peripheral blood. The TCR comes from a young man with COVID-19, enrolled during active disease.

This chain's CDR3 is CATSGRSSPVAGTPSYNEQFF. Written as DNA, the CDR3 is TGTGCCACCAGTGGAAGGTCGTCCCCAGTAGCGGGGACCCCCTCCTACAATGAGCAGTTCTTC. The V and J genes are TRBV24-1 and TRBJ2-1, with TRBD2 matching over 8 bases. The junction had 20 bases not matched to a gene; V was cut back by 5 bases and J by 0 bases. The CDR3 runs to 21 residues. Per germline, CDR1 KGHDR and CDR2 SFDVKD.